One and the same sample provided the 21 T cell receptor beta chains below, sequenced in a study of T cell responses to AZD1222 COVID-19 vaccine (dated by TCRdb to about 2021). The sample's time point label, in plain terms: baseline before first vaccination. The protocol used for the library was the immunoSEQ multiplex PCR assay. Held by TCRdb, this immuneACCESS table contains in-frame sequences only and omits some clones. Under half of the omission traces to an unresolved V gene where checked; the cause of the rest is unknown. This sample is represented by roughly 90,000 clones; 80% to 90% of them were singletons. About 6% of the sample is taken by the ten largest. The material was peripheral blood, obtained on day 0 of AZD1222 vaccination. The receptor set was obtained from an adult in good health.

V gene TRBV11-3 combines with J gene TRBJ2-2; D may be TRBD1 (6 bases). This CDR3 has 13 amino acids. Germline-derived CDR1 and CDR2 are SGHNT and YENEEA. Trimming took 6 bases from V and 6 from J, leaving 11 bases between them. DNA of the CDR3: TGTGCCAGCAGTTCAGGGGTGCCCGGGGAGCTGTTTTTT. It translates to CASSSGVPGELFF. The full variable domain, with the rest looked up from reference TRBV11-3 and TRBJ2-2, is EAGVVQSPRYKIIEKKQPVAFWCNPISGHNTLYWYLQNLGQGPELLIRYENEEAVDDSQLPKDRFSAERLKGVDSTLKIQPAELGDSAVYLCASSSGVPGELFFGEGSRLTVL.

This chain connects TRBV16 to TRBJ2-7, with D maybe TRBD2 (5 bases). Germline assignment: CDR1 KGHSY and CDR2 FQNENV. CDR3 size: 20 residues. V was clipped by 0 bases and J by 3 bases, with 27 bases between them. CDR3 DNA sequence: TGTGCCAGCAGCCAATCCATACCGTCGGGAAGGGCGGCCTCTGGCTACGAGCAGTACTTC. It translates to CASSQSIPSGRAASGYEQYF.

V is TRBV12-3 or TRBV12-4 and J is TRBJ1-2, with D possibly matching TRBD1 (5 bases). There are 12 residues in the CDR3. V was cut by 5 bases and J by 11 bases, with 15 bases left in between. The CDR3 DNA follows: TGTGCCAGCAGTCCCAGGGCGTTGGGGTACACCTTC. It translates to CASSPRALGYTF.

V gene TRBV19 combines with J gene TRBJ1-2; D is uncertain. V lost 5 bases and J lost 5, with 12 bases in between. From germline, CDR1 is LNHDA and CDR2 SQIVND (reference sequence). The CDR3 contains 13 residues. CDR3 sequence reads: CASSPSDRYGYTF. In DNA, the CDR3 is TGTGCCAGTAGTCCGTCAGATCGGTATGGCTACACCTTC.

Only a few counts were recorded for this clone. The chain is built from TRBV30 and TRBJ1-5; 9 nucleotides match TRBD1. CDR1 is GTSNPN and CDR2 is SVGIG in the germline V gene (reference sequence). The CDR3 sequence is 13 residues long. V lost 8 bases, J lost 3 bases, and 5 bases stayed unmatched. CDR3 residues: CAGGQGLNQPQHF. The CDR3 bases are TGTGCCGGGGGACAGGGACTCAATCAGCCCCAGCATTTT.

The V and J genes are TRBV12-5 and TRBJ2-3; 8 bases are shared with TRBD1. Per the germline V gene, CDR1 is LGHNT and CDR2 is FRNRAP. The CDR3 runs 15 residues. The V segment lost 2 bases and the J segment 4 bases; nucleotides outside the gene matches: 5. CDR3 region: CASGLSTGGPDTQYF. Written as DNA, the CDR3 is TGTGCTAGTGGTTTGTCAACAGGGGGTCCAGATACGCAGTATTTT.

A few counts support this clone. The chain uses TRBV5-1 and TRBJ2-7, with 7 bases matching TRBD1. The CDR3 consists of 17 residues. From germline, CDR1 is SGHRS and CDR2 YFSETQ. J was trimmed by 4 bases and V by 0 bases; bases with no gene match: 13. CDR3 in DNA: TGCGCCAGCAGCTTGGGCTCGGGACAGATCATCGGTTACGAGCAGTACTTC. The encoded protein is CASSLGSGQIIGYEQYF.

V gene TRBV29-1 combines with J gene TRBJ1-6; weak D call: TRBD1 (6 bases). V was pared by 7 bases and J by 8 bases, with 6 bases between. The length of the CDR3 is 10 residues. The germline V gene encodes CDR1 SQVTM and CDR2 ANQGSEA. The CDR3 spells CSGGHSPLHF. DNA of the CDR3: TGCAGCGGGGGGCATTCACCCCTCCACTTT.

The chain carries TRBV6-2 or TRBV6-3 and TRBJ2-7; TRBD2 agrees at 10 bases. This CDR3 region has 16 residues. Germline CDR1 reads MNHEY; CDR2 reads SVGEGT. Trimming took 2 bases from V and 0 from J; bases not matched to a gene: 4. The CDR3 spells CASSYRTSGYSYEQYF. Here the CDR3 DNA reads TGTGCCAGCAGTTACCGGACTAGCGGCTACTCCTACGAGCAGTACTTC.

The chain combines TRBV12-5 with TRBJ1-1; possible D gene TRBD1, 5 bases. The germline V and J ends were trimmed by 1 base and 11 bases, with 20 bases remaining between them. Germline assignment: CDR1 LGHNT and CDR2 FRNRAP. The CDR3 length is 15 residues. CDR3 in DNA: TGTGCTAGTGGTTTGGCCTCCCGGGGGACGAGTAAGGCTTTCTTT. Its translation is CASGLASRGTSKAFF. Drawing the rest from reference TRBV12-5 and TRBJ1-1, the complete variable domain is DARVTQTPRHKVTEMGQEVTMRCQPILGHNTVFWYRQTMMQGLELLAYFRNRAPLDDSGMPKDRFSAEMPDATLATLKIQPSEPRDSAVYFCASGLASRGTSKAFFGQGTRLTVV.

This clone was counted only a few times. This chain joins TRBV11-3 and TRBJ1-2; D ambiguous. The V and J ends lost 0 bases and 0 bases respectively, with 8 bases between them. This CDR3 comprises 15 residues. Germline V gene lookup returns CDR1 SGHNT and CDR2 YENEEA. The CDR3 DNA is TGTGCCAGCAGCTTAGATCTTAGTACTAACTATGGCTACACCTTC. This sequence encodes CASSLDLSTNYGYTF.

The chain is built from TRBV27 and TRBJ2-7, with D unclear. V lost 8 bases and J 6 bases, leaving 5 bases between the germline ends. CDR3 length: 9 amino acids. Per germline, CDR1 MNHEY and CDR2 SMNVEV (reference sequence). CDR3 DNA sequence: TGTGCCAGCGTTAGCGAGCAGTACTTC. Amino acids: CASVSEQYF.

This clone was recorded once. The chain has TRBV6-5 and TRBJ1-5, with D hard to call. The CDR3 is 13 residues long. CDR1 is MNHEY and CDR2 is SVGAGI in the germline V gene. The ends were cut back, 6 bases at V and 7 bases at J, with 13 bases in the middle. The CDR3 sequence is CASRPSGNQPQHF. The CDR3 DNA reads as TGTGCCAGCAGACCCTCTGGGAACCAGCCCCAGCATTTT.

The CDR3, as DNA: TGTGCCAGCAGCGATAGGGACTATGCAACTAATGAAAAACTGTTTTTT. The encoded protein is CASSDRDYATNEKLFF. V and J are TRBV2 and TRBJ1-4; D might be TRBD1 (5 bases). Trimming removed 6 bases from V and 0 bases from J, with 14 bases in between. CDR3 length: 16 residues. Per germline, CDR1 SNHLY and CDR2 FYNNEI. The full variable domain, its missing parts supplied by reference TRBV2 and TRBJ1-4, is EPEVTQTPSHQVTQMGQEVILRCVPISNHLYFYWYRQILGQKVEFLVSFYNNEISEKSEIFDDQFSVERPDGSNFTLKIRSTKLEDSAMYFCASSDRDYATNEKLFFGSGTQLSVL.

This chain links TRBV27 with TRBJ1-2; D unresolved. The CDR3 covers 14 residues. V lost 4 bases and J lost 1, with 10 bases in between. The germline V gene has CDR1 MNHEY and CDR2 SMNVEV (reference sequence). The CDR3 sequence is CASSSQGGNYGYTF. CDR3 nucleotide sequence: TGTGCCAGCAGTTCTCAAGGTGGTAACTATGGCTACACCTTC.

The gene calls are TRBV5-1 and TRBJ2-1, with D maybe TRBD2 (5 bases). Germline CDR1 is SGHRS and CDR2 is YFSETQ. The CDR3 length is 13 residues. Trimming removed 4 bases from V and 2 bases from J, with 7 bases in between. The CDR3 is CASSPGTYNEQFF. In DNA, the CDR3 is TGCGCCAGCAGCCCCGGGACCTACAATGAGCAGTTCTTC.

The genes are TRBV2 and TRBJ2-6, with 13 positions matching TRBD2. The germline V gene has CDR1 SNHLY and CDR2 FYNNEI. Germline trimming cut 11 bases from V and 0 bases from J; bases unmatched to any gene: 4. The CDR3 length is 16 residues. The CDR3 reads CAGTSGTHSGANVLTF. The CDR3 DNA reads as TGTGCCGGGACTAGCGGGACCCACTCTGGGGCCAACGTCCTGACTTTC.

The gene calls are TRBV15 and TRBJ1-4, with D possibly TRBD1 on 6 matching bases. This CDR3 region has 16 residues. CDR1 and CDR2 from the germline V gene are LNHNV and YYDKDF (reference sequence). V was shortened by 1 base and J by 9 bases, with 18 bases between the two germline ends. CDR3 in DNA: TGTGCCACCAGCAGAGGGGGGGGCAACGGACAACAAAAACTGTTTTTT. Translating gives CATSRGGGNGQQKLFF.

The chain combines TRBV12-5 with TRBJ2-1; tentatively, D is TRBD1 (6 bases). The CDR3 covers 17 residues. V dropped 0 bases and J dropped 3 bases, with 15 bases sitting between them. Germline CDR1 reads LGHNT; CDR2 reads FRNRAP. The CDR3 spells CASGLVLQGTHYNEQFF. The CDR3, as DNA: TGTGCTAGTGGTTTGGTATTACAGGGCACTCACTACAATGAGCAGTTCTTC.

The chain uses TRBV27 and TRBJ1-5, with D unresolved. CDR3 size: 15 residues. CDR1 is MNHEY, CDR2 SMNVEV, per germline (reference sequence). Trimming left V 6 bases short and J 0 bases short, with 12 bases between. This CDR3 reads CASSPGMYSNQPQHF. CDR3 in DNA: TGTGCCAGCAGCCCAGGCATGTATAGCAATCAGCCCCAGCATTTT.

The chain couples TRBV5-4 to TRBJ2-7, with 7 bases fitting TRBD2. Per germline, CDR1 SGHNT and CDR2 YYREEE (reference sequence). The CDR3 sequence is 15 residues long. V was pared by 0 bases and J by 0 bases, with 3 bases of the junction left unmatched. CDR3 DNA sequence: TGTGCCAGCAGCTTGGGGGGAGGGCACTCCTACGAGCAGTACTTC. This translates into CASSLGGGHSYEQYF.